The rows below give T cell receptor beta chains drawn from one sample of a study of identical twins. TCRdb passed the 5' RACE reads through MiXCR, listing each CDR3 protein once. This table holds a few hundred thousand distinct CDR3 sequences, approximately 18% found once. Sequencing was done on a sample of naive T cells sorted from blood. These TCRs come from a man over 45 in good health. Both conserved end residues are part of each CDR3. D genes are given only for firm matches. Where a row states a size, it is once, few, many or the class of an expanded clone; other rows omit it.

CDR3 protein,CDR3 DNA,J gene,D gene,V gene,clone size
CASSPSSEEVYEQYF,TGCGCCAGCAGCCCCTCTAGCGAGGAGGTCTACGAGCAGTACTTC,TRBJ2-7,NA,TRBV5-1,many
CASSELGGVITGELFF,TGTGCCAGCAGCGAACTAGGGGGCGTCATCACCGGGGAGCTGTTTTTT,TRBJ2-2,TRBD1,TRBV6-2/TRBV6-3,NA
CAGSPIGSGNTIYF,TGCGCCGGCAGCCCCATTGGATCTGGAAACACCATATATTTT,TRBJ1-3,NA,TRBV5-1,NA
CASSLARRGANVLTF,TGTGCCAGCAGCTTAGCTCGGCGTGGGGCCAACGTCCTGACTTTC,TRBJ2-6,NA,TRBV7-2,many
CASSIQGYGYTF,TGCGCCAGCAGCATTCAGGGGTATGGCTACACCTTC,TRBJ1-2,NA,TRBV5-1,NA
CASSLMRLAETQYF,TGTGCCAGCAGCTTAATGAGACTAGCAGAGACCCAGTACTTC,TRBJ2-5,TRBD2,TRBV7-2,few
CASSQFLGRGSGNTIYF,TGCGCCAGCAGCCAGTTTCTCGGGAGGGGTTCTGGAAACACCATATATTTT,TRBJ1-3,NA,TRBV4-3,NA
CASRRQGGLETGELFF,TGTGCCAGCAGACGACAGGGCGGCCTAGAAACCGGGGAGCTGTTTTTT,TRBJ2-2,TRBD1,TRBV6-4,many
CAWSRSGANVLTF,TGTGCCTGGAGTCGTTCTGGGGCCAACGTCCTGACTTTC,TRBJ2-6,NA,TRBV30,many
CASSQDRGIGRQETQYF,TGTGCCAGCAGCCAAGATCGAGGGATCGGGCGACAAGAGACCCAGTACTTC,TRBJ2-5,NA,TRBV3-1,few
CATRDSTGELFF,TGTGCCACACGGGACTCCACCGGGGAGCTGTTTTTT,TRBJ2-2,NA,TRBV6-6,many